A selection of T cell receptor beta chains follows, all from one sample in a study of Graves' ophthalmopathy and Graves' hyperthyroidism. A single record per CDR3 protein comes from TCRdb applying MiXCR to the multiplex PCR reads. Of approximately 160,000 distinct CDR3 sequences in the sample, 39% were seen once. Sequencing was performed on peripheral blood. The receptors here all came from a young man with Graves' ophthalmopathy. CDR3s include the opening cysteine and the closing phenylalanine or tryptophan. Each record gives: D gene, V gene, clone size, J gene, CDR3 protein, CDR3 DNA. The D gene is left open where the match is weak. The size field is filled for only some rows; it gives once, few, many or a size class.

D gene: .
V gene: TRBV6-1
clone size: .
J gene: TRBJ2-7
CDR3 protein: CASSPRFGGAYEQYF
CDR3 DNA: TGTGCCAGCAGTCCCCGGTTCGGAGGGGCCTACGAGCAGTACTTC

D gene: .
V gene: TRBV28
clone size: many
J gene: TRBJ2-7
CDR3 protein: CASSFFKRFYEQYF
CDR3 DNA: TGTGCCAGCAGTTTCTTTAAGCGCTTCTACGAGCAGTACTTC

D gene: .
V gene: TRBV11-1
clone size: many
J gene: TRBJ2-7
CDR3 protein: CASSPRSKGYEQYF
CDR3 DNA: TGTGCCAGCAGCCCTAGAAGCAAGGGCTACGAGCAGTACTTC

D gene: .
V gene: TRBV30
clone size: .
J gene: TRBJ2-6
CDR3 protein: CAWNRQSGANVLTF
CDR3 DNA: TGTGCCTGGAATCGACAGTCTGGGGCCAACGTCCTGACTTTC

D gene: TRBD2
V gene: TRBV11-2
clone size: many
J gene: TRBJ2-6
CDR3 protein: CASSYREGRLAGANVLTF
CDR3 DNA: TGTGCCAGCAGCTATCGGGAGGGAAGGCTAGCTGGGGCCAACGTCCTGACTTTC

D gene: .
V gene: TRBV18
clone size: many
J gene: TRBJ2-7
CDR3 protein: CASSPRLESYEQYF
CDR3 DNA: TGTGCCAGCTCACCGCGACTGGAATCCTACGAGCAGTACTTC

D gene: TRBD2
V gene: TRBV6-2/TRBV6-3
clone size: many
J gene: TRBJ2-2
CDR3 protein: CASSYATSGRPNTGELFF
CDR3 DNA: TGTGCCAGCAGTTACGCTACTAGCGGGAGGCCGAACACCGGGGAGCTGTTTTTT

D gene: .
V gene: TRBV12-3/TRBV12-4
clone size: many
J gene: TRBJ1-5
CDR3 protein: CASTMGGTSNQPQHF
CDR3 DNA: TGTGCCAGCACAATGGGGGGAACCAGCAATCAGCCCCAGCATTTT

D gene: TRBD1
V gene: TRBV7-2
clone size: many
J gene: TRBJ2-7
CDR3 protein: CASSPQTGAGYEQYF
CDR3 DNA: TGTGCCAGCAGCCCCCAGACAGGGGCGGGCTACGAGCAGTACTTC

D gene: .
V gene: TRBV12-3/TRBV12-4
clone size: many
J gene: TRBJ2-6
CDR3 protein: CASEPSGANVLTF
CDR3 DNA: TGCGCCAGCGAGCCTTCTGGGGCCAACGTCCTGACTTTC

D gene: TRBD1
V gene: TRBV6-1
clone size: few
J gene: TRBJ2-7
CDR3 protein: CASSEVLGTGGTSGTPWF
CDR3 DNA: TGTGCCAGCAGTGAAGTGTTGGGGACAGGGGGCACTAGCGGGACTCCGTGGTTC

D gene: .
V gene: TRBV6-2/TRBV6-3
clone size: .
J gene: TRBJ1-5
CDR3 protein: CASSYSHRDNQPQHF
CDR3 DNA: TGTGCCAGCAGTTACTCGCACAGGGACAATCAGCCCCAGCATTTT

D gene: TRBD1
V gene: TRBV28
clone size: .
J gene: TRBJ1-2
CDR3 protein: CASTWQGVSNGYTF
CDR3 DNA: TGTGCCAGCACCTGGCAGGGGGTTTCTAATGGCTACACCTTC

D gene: TRBD1
V gene: TRBV11-2
clone size: .
J gene: TRBJ2-7
CDR3 protein: CASSPPIGTGRGEQYF
CDR3 DNA: TGTGCCAGCAGCCCACCCATCGGGACAGGGCGGGGCGAGCAGTACTTC

D gene: .
V gene: TRBV30
clone size: .
J gene: TRBJ2-2
CDR3 protein: CAWGGTESTGELFF
CDR3 DNA: TGTGCCTGGGGGGGGACAGAAAGTACCGGGGAGCTGTTTTTT

D gene: .
V gene: TRBV6-1
clone size: once
J gene: TRBJ1-6
CDR3 protein: CASSEALAGLREPLHF
CDR3 DNA: TGTGCCAGCAGTGAAGCGTTAGCAGGGCTGCGTGAACCCCTCCACTTT

D gene: .
V gene: TRBV18
clone size: medium-sized
J gene: TRBJ2-7
CDR3 protein: CASSPGVESYEQYF
CDR3 DNA: TGTGCCAGCTCACCAGGGGTAGAGTCCTACGAGCAGTACTTC

D gene: .
V gene: TRBV10-3
clone size: many
J gene: TRBJ1-1
CDR3 protein: CAISGQANTEAFF
CDR3 DNA: TGTGCCATCAGTGGACAGGCGAACACTGAAGCTTTCTTT

D gene: .
V gene: TRBV12-3/TRBV12-4
clone size: few
J gene: TRBJ1-1
CDR3 protein: CASSFQGAEAFF
CDR3 DNA: TGTGCCAGCAGTTTCCAGGGTGCCGAAGCTTTCTTT

D gene: .
V gene: TRBV20-1
clone size: .
J gene: TRBJ1-2
CDR3 protein: CSASLGGAENYGYTF
CDR3 DNA: TGCAGTGCGTCTCTGGGGGGCGCTGAAAACTATGGCTACACCTTC

D gene: TRBD1
V gene: TRBV7-9
clone size: many
J gene: TRBJ1-1
CDR3 protein: CASSYGTANTEAFF
CDR3 DNA: TGTGCCAGCAGCTACGGGACAGCTAACACTGAAGCTTTCTTT

D gene: TRBD1
V gene: TRBV6-5
clone size: .
J gene: TRBJ2-2
CDR3 protein: CASSYPTGGQDTGELFF
CDR3 DNA: TGTGCCAGCAGTTACCCCACAGGGGGCCAAGACACCGGGGAGCTGTTTTTT

D gene: .
V gene: TRBV27
clone size: many
J gene: TRBJ1-2
CDR3 protein: CASSSPSERPYYGYTF
CDR3 DNA: TGTGCCAGCAGTTCACCGTCGGAACGGCCATACTATGGCTACACCTTC

D gene: TRBD2
V gene: TRBV7-2
clone size: .
J gene: TRBJ2-5
CDR3 protein: CASSFQAGGETQYF
CDR3 DNA: TGTGCCAGCAGCTTCCAGGCGGGAGGAGAGACCCAGTACTTC

D gene: .
V gene: TRBV3-1
clone size: .
J gene: TRBJ2-7
CDR3 protein: CASSQGLAGIELYEQYF
CDR3 DNA: TGTGCCAGCAGCCAGGGACTTGCGGGAATAGAACTCTACGAGCAGTACTTC

D gene: TRBD1
V gene: TRBV7-2
clone size: .
J gene: TRBJ1-2
CDR3 protein: CASSPGQGKGYTF
CDR3 DNA: TGCGCCAGCAGCCCCGGACAGGGAAAGGGCTACACCTTC

D gene: .
V gene: TRBV10-3
clone size: many
J gene: TRBJ2-7
CDR3 protein: CAISESRGNEQYF
CDR3 DNA: TGTGCCATCAGTGAGTCGAGGGGGAACGAGCAGTACTTC

D gene: TRBD1
V gene: TRBV4-1
clone size: many
J gene: TRBJ1-1
CDR3 protein: CASIGTGPAEAFF
CDR3 DNA: TGCGCCAGCATTGGGACAGGGCCAGCGGAAGCTTTCTTT

D gene: TRBD2
V gene: TRBV6-5
clone size: .
J gene: TRBJ2-5
CDR3 protein: CASSLAGALQETQYF
CDR3 DNA: TGTGCCAGCAGTTTAGCGGGAGCGCTCCAAGAGACCCAGTACTTC

D gene: .
V gene: TRBV9
clone size: many
J gene: TRBJ2-2
CDR3 protein: CASSSRPGNTGELFF
CDR3 DNA: TGTGCCAGCAGCTCCCGTCCCGGAAACACCGGGGAGCTGTTTTTT

D gene: TRBD2
V gene: TRBV6-2/TRBV6-3
clone size: .
J gene: TRBJ2-7
CDR3 protein: CASRSPGLGLYEQYF
CDR3 DNA: TGTGCCAGCAGATCGCCGGGACTAGGTTTGTACGAGCAGTACTTC

D gene: .
V gene: TRBV12-3/TRBV12-4
clone size: many
J gene: TRBJ2-7
CDR3 protein: CASSLVDEQYF
CDR3 DNA: TGTGCCAGCAGTCTAGTCGACGAGCAGTACTTC

D gene: TRBD1
V gene: TRBV6-5
clone size: many
J gene: TRBJ1-6
CDR3 protein: CASSHLDRGNSPLHF
CDR3 DNA: TGTGCCAGCAGCCACCTCGACAGGGGTAATTCACCCCTCCACTTT

D gene: .
V gene: TRBV27
clone size: .
J gene: TRBJ2-7
CDR3 protein: CASSWAGVGEQYF
CDR3 DNA: TGTGCCAGCAGTTGGGCAGGGGTTGGCGAGCAGTACTTC

D gene: .
V gene: TRBV20-1
clone size: .
J gene: TRBJ2-7
CDR3 protein: CSAIAGDWYEQYF
CDR3 DNA: TGCAGTGCTATCGCCGGGGACTGGTACGAGCAGTACTTC

D gene: .
V gene: TRBV7-4
clone size: .
J gene: TRBJ1-1
CDR3 protein: CASSLVFRVSGTEAFF
CDR3 DNA: TGCGCCAGCAGCTTGGTATTTAGGGTATCGGGCACTGAAGCTTTCTTT

D gene: TRBD1
V gene: TRBV19
clone size: .
J gene: TRBJ2-6
CDR3 protein: CASSMVAGTGRSGANVLTF
CDR3 DNA: TGTGCCAGTAGTATGGTGGCCGGGACAGGGCGATCTGGGGCCAACGTCCTGACTTTC

D gene: .
V gene: TRBV6-5
clone size: many
J gene: TRBJ1-2
CDR3 protein: CASTPEPYGYTF
CDR3 DNA: TGTGCCAGCACCCCCGAACCATATGGCTACACCTTC

D gene: .
V gene: TRBV19
clone size: many
J gene: TRBJ1-5
CDR3 protein: CASDQGHQIGNQPQHF
CDR3 DNA: TGTGCCAGTGACCAGGGACACCAGATCGGCAATCAGCCCCAGCATTTT

D gene: .
V gene: TRBV6-2/TRBV6-3
clone size: .
J gene: TRBJ2-5
CDR3 protein: CASSYRQGIKETQYF
CDR3 DNA: TGTGCCAGCAGTTACCGGCAGGGGATCAAAGAGACCCAGTACTTC

D gene: TRBD1
V gene: TRBV6-2/TRBV6-3
clone size: few
J gene: TRBJ1-1
CDR3 protein: CASRNRIPQGDTEAFF
CDR3 DNA: TGTGCCAGCAGAAACAGGATTCCACAGGGGGACACTGAAGCTTTCTTT

D gene: TRBD1
V gene: TRBV19
clone size: many
J gene: TRBJ2-5
CDR3 protein: CASTPSGTGDETQYF
CDR3 DNA: TGTGCCAGTACCCCCTCAGGAACAGGGGACGAGACCCAGTACTTC